The rows below give T cell receptor beta chains drawn from one sample of a study of shared clonotypes between healthy human individuals. Using immunoSEQ multiplex PCR, the repertoire was profiled, and TCRdb retains in-frame clones only, with some absent. The sample includes about 1 million clones, about three quarters of them seen just once. Sequencing was carried out using memory CD4+ T cells sorted from blood. The source of these receptors is a man younger than 35 in good health. Both conserved end residues are part of each CDR3. A D gene is named only where the DNA matches it firmly. Rows give clone size only sometimes, using once, few, many, or a class for an expanded clone.

TRBD1,once,TRBV5-1,TRBJ2-2,TGCGCCAGCAGCCAAGGACAGGGGTTGCTGTTTTTT,CASSQGQGLLFF
TRBD1,.,TRBV5-5,TRBJ1-2,TGTGCCAGCAGCTTGGGACAGGGAGGGGATGGCTACACCTTC,CASSLGQGGDGYTF
TRBD1,.,TRBV19,TRBJ1-6,TGTGCCAGTAGTATTTCAGCACAGGGGAAGTCACCCCTCCACTTT,CASSISAQGKSPLHF
TRBD1,few,TRBV5-4,TRBJ2-7,TGTGCCAGCAGCCGTGGACAGGGCGGATCCTACGAGCAGTACTTC,CASSRGQGGSYEQYF
TRBD1,.,TRBV5-1,TRBJ1-2,TGCGCCAGCAGCTTGGACGGACAGGCAGACTATGGCTACACCTTC,CASSLDGQADYGYTF
.,.,TRBV10-3,TRBJ2-7,TGTGCCATCAGCACAGGGATTCTTACCTACGAGCAGTACTTC,CAISTGILTYEQYF
TRBD1,.,TRBV7-9,TRBJ2-5,TGTGCCAGCAGTTGGTGGGCGACAGGGAGAGAGACCCAGTACTTC,CASSWWATGRETQYF
.,.,TRBV10-3,TRBJ2-1,TGTGCCATCAGTGACAGGGTAGACTACAATGAGCAGTTCTTC,CAISDRVDYNEQFF
.,.,TRBV5-1,TRBJ1-2,TGCGCCAGCAGCCGACCCGACAGTGGGACAGGCTACACCTTC,CASSRPDSGTGYTF
TRBD2,.,TRBV7-6,TRBJ2-1,TGTGCCAGCAGCTTAGAGGCCGGGGAGGGGCAGTTCTTC,CASSLEAGEGQFF
.,.,TRBV4-1,TRBJ1-1,TGCGCCAGCAAGCCCCCCGGGATGAACACTGAAGCTTTCTTT,CASKPPGMNTEAFF
.,few,TRBV7-2,TRBJ2-5,TGTGCCAGCAGCCCGGGTAGGGAGACCCAGTACTTC,CASSPGRETQYF
.,.,TRBV18,TRBJ1-1,TGTGCCAGCTCACTGTCGTTGGGCCACTCTGAAGCTTTCTTT,CASSLSLGHSEAFF
.,once,TRBV18,TRBJ2-7,TGTGCCAGCTCACCAGGCAGGGCCCCCACCTACGAGCAGTACTTC,CASSPGRAPTYEQYF
TRBD1,.,TRBV2,TRBJ1-1,TGTGCCAGCAGTGAAAAGGGACAGGGGACGCCCATTGGAGCTTTCTTT,CASSEKGQGTPIGAFF
.,once,TRBV5-1,TRBJ2-3,TGCGCCAGCAGCCTGTCGGGACGGCCCACAGATACGCAGTATTTT,CASSLSGRPTDTQYF
TRBD1,.,TRBV28,TRBJ1-3,TGTGCCGCTGGACAGGGGAGCTCTGGAAACACCATATATTTT,CAAGQGSSGNTIYF
TRBD1,few,TRBV2,TRBJ2-4,TGTGCCAGCAGCCCGGGACAGGGGGCCAAAAACATTCAGTACTTC,CASSPGQGAKNIQYF
.,.,TRBV7-8,TRBJ1-5,TGTGCCAGCAGCTTAGTAAAACACCCCCAGCATTTT,CASSLVKHPQHF
TRBD1,few,TRBV27,TRBJ1-2,TGTGCCAGCAGTACCCGGACAGGGGGGGCCCCTTATGGCTACACCTTC,CASSTRTGGAPYGYTF
TRBD1,.,TRBV28,TRBJ1-6,TGTGCCAGCAGCCCCGGGACAGGGGGCTCTCAATCACCCCTCCACTTT,CASSPGTGGSQSPLHF
TRBD1,.,TRBV5-1,TRBJ2-3,TGCGCCAGCAGCTTGCGGCAGGGGGCGATAAATACGCAGTATTTT,CASSLRQGAINTQYF
TRBD1,.,TRBV6-6,TRBJ1-4,TGTGCCAGCAGTTACCCCGGGGCAGGGGGTAAACTGTTTTTT,CASSYPGAGGKLFF
.,.,TRBV10-1,TRBJ2-7,TGCGCCAGCAGTGACCAGCGGGCTTCCTCCTACGAGCAGTACTTC,CASSDQRASSYEQYF
.,once,TRBV28,TRBJ1-4,TGTGCCAGCAGTTCCCCTGAAAAACTGTTTTTT,CASSSPEKLFF
.,.,TRBV27,TRBJ1-5,TGTGCCAGCAGTTTTTGGACGGAGTGTAATTTT,CASSFWTECNF
.,.,TRBV10-1,TRBJ2-2,TGCGCCAGCCAAGACCAAAACAGGGAAACCGGGGAGCTGTTTTTT,CASQDQNRETGELFF
.,.,TRBV10-3,TRBJ1-1,TGTGCCATCAGCGGCCGTGTGGGGTTGGACACTGAAGCTTTCTTT,CAISGRVGLDTEAFF
.,.,TRBV9,TRBJ1-2,TGTGCCAGCAGCGTAGGAAGTTACTATGGCTACACCTTC,CASSVGSYYGYTF
.,.,TRBV6-5,TRBJ2-7,TGTGCCAGCAGTTCTCCGGGACCCTCCTACGAGCAGTACTTC,CASSSPGPSYEQYF
.,few,TRBV6-6,TRBJ1-5,TGTGCCAGCAGTTACTCGACCGGAAATCAGCCCCAGCATTTT,CASSYSTGNQPQHF
TRBD2,.,TRBV11-2,TRBJ2-7,TGTGCCAGCAGTCCTTCACTAGCGCCCGAGCAGTACTTC,CASSPSLAPEQYF
.,.,TRBV7-9,TRBJ1-5,TGTGCCAGCAGCTTGGGGCAGGGGCCTCAGCCCCAGCATTTT,CASSLGQGPQPQHF
.,.,TRBV28,TRBJ2-5,TGTGCCAGCAGTTTGATCGGGGGCTCAGAGACCCAGTACTTC,CASSLIGGSETQYF
TRBD1,.,TRBV5-1,TRBJ1-4,TGCGCCAGCGGCACAGGGGCAACTAATGAAAAACTGTTTTTT,CASGTGATNEKLFF
.,few,TRBV10-3,TRBJ1-1,TGTGCCATCAGTGAGTCCCCCTCCACCGGCACTGAAGCTTTCTTT,CAISESPSTGTEAFF
TRBD1,few,TRBV29-1,TRBJ2-5,TGCAGCGCTAGGGCGGGGACAGGAGGAGAGACCCAGTACTTC,CSARAGTGGETQYF
.,.,TRBV10-3,TRBJ2-1,TGTGCCATCACTCAGGGATCATACAATGAGCAGTTCTTC,CAITQGSYNEQFF
.,.,TRBV2,TRBJ1-1,TGTGCCAGCAGGTCGTCGAACACTGAAGCTTTCTTT,CASRSSNTEAFF
TRBD1,.,TRBV18,TRBJ1-4,TGTGCCAGCTCCCAGGGGGCGCGAGATGAAAAACTGTTTTTT,CASSQGARDEKLFF
TRBD1,.,TRBV6-1,TRBJ1-1,TGTGCCAGCAGTGGGCTTGACAGGGGTCGAACTGAAGCTTTCTTT,CASSGLDRGRTEAFF
.,.,TRBV6-1,TRBJ1-2,TGTGCCAGCAGTGACAGGCTTGGCTACACCTTC,CASSDRLGYTF
.,few,TRBV6-1,TRBJ1-2,TGTGCCACCAATCAGGGAATTGGCTACACCTTC,CATNQGIGYTF
TRBD1,.,TRBV30,TRBJ2-7,TGTGCCTGGAGTCCCCCGCCGGGACAGTTCTCCTACGAGCAGTACTTC,CAWSPPPGQFSYEQYF
TRBD1,.,TRBV5-1,TRBJ2-5,TGCGCCAGCAGCCGGGGACAGTCGAAAGAGACCCAGTACTTC,CASSRGQSKETQYF
TRBD1,once,TRBV20-1,TRBJ2-5,TGCAGTGGTAGACAGGGGGAGACCCAGTACTTC,CSGRQGETQYF
.,.,TRBV2,TRBJ2-3,TGTGCCAGCAGTCTACTAGAGCCCACAGATACGCAGTATTTT,CASSLLEPTDTQYF
.,few,TRBV29-1,TRBJ1-1,TGCAGCGTTGAATCGTACTTAGACACTGAAGCTTTCTTT,CSVESYLDTEAFF
.,.,TRBV10-1,TRBJ1-1,TGCGCCAGCTCCGAAAGGTGGAGTAACACTGAAGCTTTCTTT,CASSERWSNTEAFF
TRBD1,once,TRBV19,TRBJ1-2,TGTGCCAGTAGGCGTGACAGGGGTAACTATGGCTACACCTTC,CASRRDRGNYGYTF